The 12 T cell receptor beta chains presented below share a single source sample, sequenced in a study of beta chain features in type 1 diabetes. TCRB transcripts that were expressed got sequenced, as all of the isolated RNA had been reverse transcribed. Profiled with immunoSEQ multiplex PCR; TCRdb holds only in-frame clones, not every one. This sample has approximately 400,000 clones, with about 15% found just once. Sequenced: naive CD4+ T cells from blood. Receptors were obtained from a woman aged 18 to 35 in good health.

The chain couples TRBV4-1 to TRBJ2-7; TRBD2 matches at 7 bases. Per the germline V gene, CDR1 is MGHRA and CDR2 is YSYEKL. The CDR3 length is 15 residues. The V and J ends lost 0 bases and 4 bases, in that order; junction bases with no gene match: 6. For the CDR3, the DNA is TGCGCCAGCAGCCAAGAGACTAGCAGGCATTACGAGCAGTACTTC. Amino acid sequence: CASSQETSRHYEQYF.

The chain is built from TRBV19 and TRBJ1-5; D unclear. Trimming pared 4 bases from V and 7 bases from J, leaving 17 bases between. The CDR3 is 15 residues long. Germline V gene lookup returns CDR1 LNHDA and CDR2 SQIVND (reference sequence). CDR3 region: CASSTTRDAGQPQHF. The CDR3, as DNA: TGTGCCAGTAGTACAACCCGGGATGCGGGCCAGCCCCAGCATTTT.

This clone was detected only a few times. This chain connects TRBV5-4 to TRBJ2-1; 12 positions match TRBD2. Germline CDR1 SGHNT, CDR2 YYREEE (reference sequence). V shed 4 bases and J 7 bases; nucleotides not matched to a gene: 9. The CDR3 loop spans 16 amino acids. The CDR3 nucleotides read TGTGCCAGCAGCCCTACGGGACTAGCGGGTAAGAATGAGCAGTTCTTC. Its translation: CASSPTGLAGKNEQFF.

This chain uses TRBV19 with TRBJ2-7; 7 positions match TRBD1. The CDR3 is made up of 14 amino acids. V gave up 3 bases and J gave up 6 bases; unmatched junction bases: 8. The germline CDR1 and CDR2 sequences are LNHDA and SQIVND (reference sequence). CDR3 in DNA: TGTGCCAGTAGTATTACAGGGGCAATCGGCGAGCAGTACTTC. Its protein product is CASSITGAIGEQYF.

CDR3 in DNA: TGTGCCAGCAGCGTAGCGACAGGGCATAACTATGGCTACACCTTC. Translated: CASSVATGHNYGYTF. The rearrangement links TRBV9 to TRBJ1-2, with 7 bases that match TRBD1. The CDR3 runs to 15 residues. After removal of 0 bases from V and 1 base from J, the junction contained 3 bases not matched to a gene. From germline, CDR1 is SGDLS and CDR2 YYNGEE.

The table lists this clone with a few counts. V is TRBV28 and J is TRBJ2-4, with D perhaps TRBD1 (6 bases). The CDR3 consists of 13 residues. Germline CDR1 reads MDHEN; CDR2 reads SYDVKM. Trimming pared 5 bases from V and 9 bases from J, leaving 14 bases between. CDR3 DNA: TGTGCCAGCAGTCGCCCGGACAGTGTCATTCAGTACTTC. Encoded protein: CASSRPDSVIQYF.

The V call is TRBV7-9, the J call TRBJ2-1; D is unresolved. This CDR3 is 12 amino acids long. V lost 2 bases and J lost 9, with 8 bases in between. Germline V gene lookup returns CDR1 SEHNR and CDR2 FQNEAQ (reference sequence). Written as DNA, the CDR3 is TGTGCCAGCAGCTTAAGTTCGGGTGAGCAGTTCTTC. Residues: CASSLSSGEQFF.

This chain uses TRBV7-2 with TRBJ1-2; the match to TRBD1 covers 7 bases. The CDR3 covers 16 residues. Trimming took 2 bases from V and 7 from J; bases not matched to a gene: 13. Germline V gene data show CDR1 as SGHTA and CDR2 as FQGNSA. The CDR3 spells CASSLMEWDSFRGYTF. The CDR3 nucleotides are TGTGCCAGCAGCTTAATGGAGTGGGACAGTTTTCGTGGCTACACCTTC. Combining the CDR3 with reference TRBV7-2 and TRBJ1-2 gives the whole variable domain GAGVSQSPSNKVTEKGKDVELRCDPISGHTALYWYRQSLGQGLEFLIYFQGNSAPDKSGLPSDRFSAERTGGSVSTLTIQRTQQEDSAVYLCASSLMEWDSFRGYTFGSGTRLTVV.

V gene TRBV9 combines with J gene TRBJ2-7; a possible D gene is TRBD2 (5 bases). The CDR3 is 14 amino acids. The V end was cut by 0 bases, the J end by 4 bases, with 11 bases between. From germline, CDR1 is SGDLS and CDR2 YYNGEE. This CDR3 is CASSVDEGQYEQYF. The CDR3 coding sequence is TGTGCCAGCAGCGTAGATGAGGGCCAATACGAGCAGTACTTC.

The rearrangement links TRBV25-1 to TRBJ1-2; weak D call: TRBD1 (5 bases). There are 14 residues in the CDR3. Germline V gene lookup returns CDR1 MGHDK and CDR2 SYGVNS. The V end lost 4 bases, the J end lost 4 bases, and 13 bases lay between the germline ends. The CDR3, as DNA: TGTGCCAGCAGTGCCTTCCAGGGCGTCTATGGCTACACCTTC. It is translated as CASSAFQGVYGYTF.

The V and J genes are TRBV30 and TRBJ2-7, with D uncertain. This CDR3 region has 16 residues. V was trimmed by 2 bases and J by 0 bases, leaving 17 bases between them. CDR1 and CDR2 from the germline V gene are GTSNPN and SVGIG (reference sequence). Written as DNA, the CDR3 is TGTGCCTGGAGTCCATACGGGTCCCCGAGCTCCTACGAGCAGTACTTC. Protein: CAWSPYGSPSSYEQYF.

This clone was counted between two and nine times. In nucleotides, the CDR3 is TGTGCCAGCAGCTTGGCCAGGCAGGAGGATAGGGGCTACACCTTC. It codes for CASSLARQEDRGYTF. The gene calls are TRBV5-4 and TRBJ1-2, with D uncertain. Trimming stripped 0 bases from V and 8 bases from J, with 17 bases between. The CDR3 sequence is 15 residues long. CDR1 and CDR2 (germline): SGHNT, YYREEE (reference sequence).